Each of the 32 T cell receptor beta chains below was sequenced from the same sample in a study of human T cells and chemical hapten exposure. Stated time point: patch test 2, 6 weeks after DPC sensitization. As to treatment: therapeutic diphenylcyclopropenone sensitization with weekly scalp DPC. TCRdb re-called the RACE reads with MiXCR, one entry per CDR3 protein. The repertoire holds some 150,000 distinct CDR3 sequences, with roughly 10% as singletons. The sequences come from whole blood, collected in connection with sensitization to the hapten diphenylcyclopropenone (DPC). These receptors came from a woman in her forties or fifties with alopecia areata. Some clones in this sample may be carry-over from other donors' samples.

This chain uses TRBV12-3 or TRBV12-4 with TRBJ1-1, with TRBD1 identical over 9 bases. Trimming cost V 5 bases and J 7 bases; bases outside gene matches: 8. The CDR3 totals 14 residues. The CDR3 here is CASSPTGGFGEAFF. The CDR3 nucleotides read TGTGCCAGCAGTCCGACAGGGGGATTCGGTGAAGCTTTCTTT.

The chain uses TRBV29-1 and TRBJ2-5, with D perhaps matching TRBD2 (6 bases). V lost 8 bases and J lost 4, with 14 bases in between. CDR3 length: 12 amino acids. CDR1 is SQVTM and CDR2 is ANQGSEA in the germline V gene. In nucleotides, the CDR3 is TGCAGCTTTCCGGAGGGTGGAGAGACCCAGTACTTC. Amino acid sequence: CSFPEGGETQYF.

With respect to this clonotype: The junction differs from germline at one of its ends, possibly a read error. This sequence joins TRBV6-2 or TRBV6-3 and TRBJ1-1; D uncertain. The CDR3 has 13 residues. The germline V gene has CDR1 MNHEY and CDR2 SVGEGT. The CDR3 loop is CASSYSETTEAFF. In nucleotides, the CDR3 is TGTGCCAGCAGCTACTCGGAGACCACTGAAGCTTTCTTT.

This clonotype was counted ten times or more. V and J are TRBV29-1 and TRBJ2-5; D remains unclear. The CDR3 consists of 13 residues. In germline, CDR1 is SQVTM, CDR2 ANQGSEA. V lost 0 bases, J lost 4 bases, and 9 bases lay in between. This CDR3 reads CSVEEWPGETQYF. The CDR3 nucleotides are TGCAGCGTTGAAGAATGGCCGGGAGAGACCCAGTACTTC.

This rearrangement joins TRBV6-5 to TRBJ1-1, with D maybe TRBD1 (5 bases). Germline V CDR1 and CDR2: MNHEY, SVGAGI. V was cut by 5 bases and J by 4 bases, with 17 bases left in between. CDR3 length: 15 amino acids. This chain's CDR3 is CASSPHVGAPTEAFF. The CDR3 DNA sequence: TGTGCCAGCAGTCCGCATGTCGGGGCGCCCACTGAAGCTTTCTTT.

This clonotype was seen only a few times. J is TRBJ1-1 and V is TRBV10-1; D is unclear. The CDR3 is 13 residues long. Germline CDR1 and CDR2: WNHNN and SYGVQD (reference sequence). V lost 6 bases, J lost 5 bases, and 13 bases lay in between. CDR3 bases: TGCGCCAGCAGACCGAAGGTGGGGACTGAAGCTTTCTTT. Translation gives CASRPKVGTEAFF.

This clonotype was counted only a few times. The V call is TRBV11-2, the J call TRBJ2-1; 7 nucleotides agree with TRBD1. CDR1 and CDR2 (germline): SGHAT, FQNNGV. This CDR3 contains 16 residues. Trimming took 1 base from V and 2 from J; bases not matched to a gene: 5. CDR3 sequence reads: CASSLASTGPYNEQFF. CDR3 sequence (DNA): TGTGCCAGCAGCTTAGCCTCGACAGGGCCCTACAATGAGCAGTTCTTC.

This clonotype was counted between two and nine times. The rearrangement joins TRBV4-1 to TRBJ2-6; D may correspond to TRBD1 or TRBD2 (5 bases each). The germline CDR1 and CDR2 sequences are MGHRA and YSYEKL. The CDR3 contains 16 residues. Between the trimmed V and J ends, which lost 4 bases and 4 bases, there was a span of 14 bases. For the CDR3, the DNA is TGCGCCAGCAGCCCAGGTGAGGGGACCGGGGCCAACGTCCTGACTTTC. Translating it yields CASSPGEGTGANVLTF.

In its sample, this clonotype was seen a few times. The CDR3 DNA reads TGTGCCAGCACCTTGTCCAGGAGCACAGATACGCAGTATTTT. Translated: CASTLSRSTDTQYF. The genes are TRBV7-2 and TRBJ2-3; D gene uncertain. The CDR3 sequence is 14 residues long. Deletions cut 7 bases from V and 0 bases from J, with 11 bases between. Germline V gene lookup returns CDR1 SGHTA and CDR2 FQGNSA.

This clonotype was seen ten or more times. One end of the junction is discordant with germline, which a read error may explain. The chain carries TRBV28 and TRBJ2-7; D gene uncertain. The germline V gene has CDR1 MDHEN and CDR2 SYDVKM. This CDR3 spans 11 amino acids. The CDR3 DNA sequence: TGCGCCAGCAGCAGTCTCTACGAGCAGTACTTC. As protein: CASSSLYEQYF.

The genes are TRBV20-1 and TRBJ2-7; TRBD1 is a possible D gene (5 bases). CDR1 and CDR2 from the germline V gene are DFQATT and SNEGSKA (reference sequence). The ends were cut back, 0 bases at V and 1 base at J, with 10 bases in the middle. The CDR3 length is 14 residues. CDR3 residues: CSARDRRVSYEQYF. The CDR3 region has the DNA TGCAGTGCTAGAGATCGCAGGGTATCCTACGAGCAGTACTTC.

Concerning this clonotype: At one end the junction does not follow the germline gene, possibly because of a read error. The CDR3 protein is CVSRGQAQVSTDTQYF. The CDR3 DNA reads TGTGTCAGCAGGGGACAGGCCCAAGTTAGCACAGATACGCAGTATTTT. The chain uses TRBV5-4 and TRBJ2-3, with 8 positions matching TRBD1. The CDR3 is 16 amino acids. Germline CDR1 reads SGHNT; CDR2 reads YYREEE (reference sequence).

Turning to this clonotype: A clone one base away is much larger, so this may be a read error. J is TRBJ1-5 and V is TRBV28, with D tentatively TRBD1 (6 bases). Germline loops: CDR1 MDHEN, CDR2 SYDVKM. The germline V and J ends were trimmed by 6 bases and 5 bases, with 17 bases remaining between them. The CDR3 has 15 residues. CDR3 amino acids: CASRLGQGTYQPQHF. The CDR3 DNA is TGTGCCAGCAGATTGGGGCAGGGGACTTATCAGCCCCAGCATTTT. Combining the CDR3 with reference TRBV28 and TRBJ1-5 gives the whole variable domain DVKVTQSSRYLVKRTGEKVFLECVQDMDHENMFWYRQDPGLGLRLIYFSYDVKMKEKGDIPEGYSVSREKKERFSLILESASTNQTSMYLCASRLGQGTYQPQHFGDGTRLSIL.

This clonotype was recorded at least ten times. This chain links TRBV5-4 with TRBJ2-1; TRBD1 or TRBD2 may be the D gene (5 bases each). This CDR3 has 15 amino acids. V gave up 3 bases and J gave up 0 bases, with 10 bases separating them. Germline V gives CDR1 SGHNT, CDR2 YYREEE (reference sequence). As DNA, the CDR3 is TGTGCCAGCAGCTGGGACCTGAGCTCCTACAATGAGCAGTTCTTC. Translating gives CASSWDLSSYNEQFF. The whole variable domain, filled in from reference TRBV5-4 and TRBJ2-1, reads ETGVTQSPTHLIKTRGQQVTLRCSSQSGHNTVSWYQQALGQGPQFIFQYYREEENGRGNFPPRFSGLQFPNYSSELNVNALELDDSALYLCASSWDLSSYNEQFFGPGTRLTVL.

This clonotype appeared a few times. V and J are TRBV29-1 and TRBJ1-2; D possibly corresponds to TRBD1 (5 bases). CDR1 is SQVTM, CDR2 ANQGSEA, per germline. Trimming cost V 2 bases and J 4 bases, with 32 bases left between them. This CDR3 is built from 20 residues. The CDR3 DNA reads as TGCAGCGTTGAACTCAGGGTCAATCAAGAAACTATGGCTATGGTCTATGGCTACACCTTC. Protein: CSVELRVNQETMAMVYGYTF. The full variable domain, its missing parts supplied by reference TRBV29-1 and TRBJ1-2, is SAVISQKPSRDICQRGTSLTIQCQVDSQVTMMFWYRQQPGQSLTLIATANQGSEATYESGFVIDKFPISRPNLTFSTLTVSNMSPEDSSIYLCSVELRVNQETMAMVYGYTFGSGTRLTVV.

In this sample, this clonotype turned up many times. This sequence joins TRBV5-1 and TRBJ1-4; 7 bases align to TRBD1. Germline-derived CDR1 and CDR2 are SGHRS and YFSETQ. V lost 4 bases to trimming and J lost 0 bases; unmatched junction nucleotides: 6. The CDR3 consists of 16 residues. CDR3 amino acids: CASSPHRGSTNEKLFF. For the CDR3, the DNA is TGCGCCAGCAGCCCCCACAGGGGATCAACTAATGAAAAACTGTTTTTT.

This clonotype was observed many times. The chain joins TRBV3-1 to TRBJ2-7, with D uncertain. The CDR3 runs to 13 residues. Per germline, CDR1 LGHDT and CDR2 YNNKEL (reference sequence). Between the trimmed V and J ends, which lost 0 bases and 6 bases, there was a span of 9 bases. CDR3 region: CASSQEARREQYF. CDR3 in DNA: TGTGCCAGCAGCCAAGAGGCTAGACGCGAGCAGTACTTC.

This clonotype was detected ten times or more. The CDR3: CSASGGDADTQYF. The DNA for the CDR3 is TGCAGTGCTAGCGGGGGCGACGCAGATACGCAGTATTTT. The chain recombines TRBV20-1 with TRBJ2-3; the D call may be TRBD1 or TRBD2 (6 bases each). The germline gives CDR1 DFQATT, CDR2 SNEGSKA (reference sequence). CDR3 size: 13 residues. The V end lost 3 bases, the J end lost 4 bases, and 11 bases lay between the germline ends.

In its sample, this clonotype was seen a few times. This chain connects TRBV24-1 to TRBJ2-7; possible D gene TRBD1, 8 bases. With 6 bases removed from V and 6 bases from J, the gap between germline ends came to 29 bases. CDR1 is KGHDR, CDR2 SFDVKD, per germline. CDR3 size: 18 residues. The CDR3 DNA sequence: TGTGCCACCAGTTCGACAGGGGCCGATCGCGGGAGATGGGGCGAGCAGTACTTC. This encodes CATSSTGADRGRWGEQYF.

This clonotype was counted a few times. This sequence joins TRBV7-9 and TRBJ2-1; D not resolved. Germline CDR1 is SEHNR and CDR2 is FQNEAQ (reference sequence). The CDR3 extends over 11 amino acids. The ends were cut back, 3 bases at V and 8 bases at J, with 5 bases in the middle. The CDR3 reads CASSFSDEQFF. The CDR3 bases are TGTGCCAGCAGCTTTTCGGATGAGCAGTTCTTC.

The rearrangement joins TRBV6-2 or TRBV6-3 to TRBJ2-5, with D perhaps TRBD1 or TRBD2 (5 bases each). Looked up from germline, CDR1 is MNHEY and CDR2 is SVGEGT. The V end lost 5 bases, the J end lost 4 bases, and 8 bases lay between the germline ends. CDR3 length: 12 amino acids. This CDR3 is CASSPGTETQYF. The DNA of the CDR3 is TGTGCCAGCAGTCCCGGGACAGAGACCCAGTACTTC.

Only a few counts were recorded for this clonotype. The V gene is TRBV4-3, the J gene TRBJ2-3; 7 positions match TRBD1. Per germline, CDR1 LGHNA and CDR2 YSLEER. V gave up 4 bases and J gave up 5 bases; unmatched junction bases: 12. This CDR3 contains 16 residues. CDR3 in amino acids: CASSRLGTEAQDTQYF. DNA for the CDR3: TGCGCCAGCAGCCGTCTCGGGACAGAGGCTCAAGATACGCAGTATTTT.

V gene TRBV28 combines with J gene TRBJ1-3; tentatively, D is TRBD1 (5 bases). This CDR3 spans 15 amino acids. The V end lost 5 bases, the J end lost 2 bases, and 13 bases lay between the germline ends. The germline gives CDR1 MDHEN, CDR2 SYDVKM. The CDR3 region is CASSGAGTAGNTIYF. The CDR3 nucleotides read TGTGCCAGCAGTGGGGCCGGGACGGCTGGAAACACCATATATTTT.

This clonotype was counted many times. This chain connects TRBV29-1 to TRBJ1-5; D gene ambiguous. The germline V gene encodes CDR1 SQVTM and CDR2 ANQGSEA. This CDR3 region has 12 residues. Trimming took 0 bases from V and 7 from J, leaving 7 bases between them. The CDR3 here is CSVEDGHQPQHF. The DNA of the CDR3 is TGCAGCGTTGAAGACGGCCACCAGCCCCAGCATTTT.

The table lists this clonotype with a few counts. The CDR3 spells CASSYRQGAGEKLFF. CDR3 nucleotide sequence: TGTGCCAGCAGTTACAGGCAGGGGGCCGGTGAAAAACTGTTTTTT. This rearrangement joins TRBV6-6 to TRBJ1-4, with 8 nucleotides matching TRBD1. This CDR3 is 15 amino acids long. The V gene's germline CDR1 is MNHNY and CDR2 SVGAGI (reference sequence). With 2 bases clipped from V and 7 bases from J, the junction kept 6 bases outside the gene matches.

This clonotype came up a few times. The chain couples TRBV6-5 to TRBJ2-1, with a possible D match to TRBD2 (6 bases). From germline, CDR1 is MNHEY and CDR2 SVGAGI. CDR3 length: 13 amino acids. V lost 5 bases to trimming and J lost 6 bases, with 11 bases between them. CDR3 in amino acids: CASSGGPSNEQFF. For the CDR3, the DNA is TGTGCCAGCAGTGGAGGGCCCAGCAATGAGCAGTTCTTC.

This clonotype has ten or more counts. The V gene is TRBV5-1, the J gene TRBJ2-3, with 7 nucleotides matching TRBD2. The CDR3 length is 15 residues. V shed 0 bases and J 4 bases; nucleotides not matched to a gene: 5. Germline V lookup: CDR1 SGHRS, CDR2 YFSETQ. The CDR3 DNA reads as TGCGCCAGCAGCTTGGTTGCGGGAGTAGCAGATACGCAGTATTTT. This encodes CASSLVAGVADTQYF.

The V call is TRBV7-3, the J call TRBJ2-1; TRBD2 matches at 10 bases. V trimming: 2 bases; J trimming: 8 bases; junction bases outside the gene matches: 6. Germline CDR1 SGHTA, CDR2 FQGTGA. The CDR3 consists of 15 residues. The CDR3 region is CASSLGLAVLYEQFF. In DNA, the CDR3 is TGTGCCAGCAGCTTAGGACTAGCGGTGTTATATGAGCAGTTCTTC.

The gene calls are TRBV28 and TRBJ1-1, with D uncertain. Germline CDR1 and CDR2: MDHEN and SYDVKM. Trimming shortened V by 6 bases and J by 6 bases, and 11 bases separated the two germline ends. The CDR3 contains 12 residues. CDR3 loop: CASRSGPAEAFF. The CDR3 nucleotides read TGTGCCAGCAGGTCCGGGCCCGCTGAAGCTTTCTTT.

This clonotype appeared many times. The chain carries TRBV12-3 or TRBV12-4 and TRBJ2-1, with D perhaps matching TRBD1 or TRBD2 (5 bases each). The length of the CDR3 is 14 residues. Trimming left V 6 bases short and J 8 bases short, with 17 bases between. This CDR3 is CASRSGGMGDEQFF. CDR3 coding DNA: TGTGCCAGCAGGAGCGGTGGGATGGGGGATGAGCAGTTCTTC.

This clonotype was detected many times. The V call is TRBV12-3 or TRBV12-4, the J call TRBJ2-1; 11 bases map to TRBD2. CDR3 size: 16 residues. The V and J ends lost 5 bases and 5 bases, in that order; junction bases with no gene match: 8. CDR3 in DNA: TGTGCCAGCAGTCTCCGAACTAGCGGGAGTAACAATGAGCAGTTCTTC. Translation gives CASSLRTSGSNNEQFF.

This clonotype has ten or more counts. For the CDR3, the DNA is TGTGCCAGCAGCCCACGGCGGGGAGAAGCGGGAGGGAGCACAGATACGCAGTATTTT. It encodes CASSPRRGEAGGSTDTQYF. The V and J genes are TRBV7-2 and TRBJ2-3, with TRBD2 matching 10 bases. This CDR3 spans 19 amino acids. The germline V gene encodes CDR1 SGHTA and CDR2 FQGNSA. V was clipped by 5 bases and J by 0 bases; unmatched bases: 14.